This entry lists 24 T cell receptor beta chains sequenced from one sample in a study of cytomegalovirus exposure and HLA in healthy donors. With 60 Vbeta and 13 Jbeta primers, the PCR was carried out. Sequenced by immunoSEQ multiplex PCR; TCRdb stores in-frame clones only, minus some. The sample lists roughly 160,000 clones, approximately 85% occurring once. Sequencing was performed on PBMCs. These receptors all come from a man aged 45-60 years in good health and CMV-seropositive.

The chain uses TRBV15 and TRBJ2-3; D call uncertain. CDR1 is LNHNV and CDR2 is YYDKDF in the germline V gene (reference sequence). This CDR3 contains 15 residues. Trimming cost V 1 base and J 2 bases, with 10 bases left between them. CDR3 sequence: CATSRADVHTDTQYF. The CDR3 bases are TGTGCCACCAGCAGAGCAGATGTTCACACAGATACGCAGTATTTT.

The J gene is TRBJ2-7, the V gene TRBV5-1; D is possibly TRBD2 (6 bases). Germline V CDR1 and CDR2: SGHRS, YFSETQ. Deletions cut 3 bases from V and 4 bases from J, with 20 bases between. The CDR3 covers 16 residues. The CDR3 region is CASSSDPSAGLYEQYF. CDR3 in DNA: TGCGCCAGCAGCTCCGATCCCTCGGCGGGATTATACGAGCAGTACTTC.

CDR3 in DNA: TGTGCCGACCTAGGCCCCTATGGCTACACCTTC. This sequence encodes CADLGPYGYTF. The chain joins TRBV28 to TRBJ1-2; no definite D call. Germline V gene lookup returns CDR1 MDHEN and CDR2 SYDVKM. This CDR3 contains 11 residues. Trimming cost V 11 bases and J 4 bases, with 11 bases left between them.

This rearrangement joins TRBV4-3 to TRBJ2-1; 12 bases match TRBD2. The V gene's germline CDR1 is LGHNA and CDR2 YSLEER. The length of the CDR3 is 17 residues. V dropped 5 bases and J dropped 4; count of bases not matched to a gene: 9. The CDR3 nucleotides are TGCGCCAGCAGCTCCCATAGACTAGCGGGGGATTACAATGAGCAGTTCTTC. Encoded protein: CASSSHRLAGDYNEQFF.

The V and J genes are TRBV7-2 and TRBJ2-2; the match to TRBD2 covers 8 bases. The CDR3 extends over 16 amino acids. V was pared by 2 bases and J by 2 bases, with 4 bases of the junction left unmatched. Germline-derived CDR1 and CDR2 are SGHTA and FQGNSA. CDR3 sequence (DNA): TGTGCCAGCAGCTTACGGCTAGCGGGTAACACCGGGGAGCTGTTTTTT. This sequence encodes CASSLRLAGNTGELFF. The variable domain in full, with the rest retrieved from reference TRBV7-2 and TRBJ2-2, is GAGVSQSPSNKVTEKGKDVELRCDPISGHTALYWYRQSLGQGLEFLIYFQGNSAPDKSGLPSDRFSAERTGGSVSTLTIQRTQQEDSAVYLCASSLRLAGNTGELFFGEGSRLTVL.

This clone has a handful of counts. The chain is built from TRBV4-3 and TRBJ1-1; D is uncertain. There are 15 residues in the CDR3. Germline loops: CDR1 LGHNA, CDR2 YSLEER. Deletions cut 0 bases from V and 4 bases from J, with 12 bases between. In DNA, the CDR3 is TGCGCCAGCAGCCAAGATGCCAGGCAAGGCACTGAAGCTTTCTTT. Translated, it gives CASSQDARQGTEAFF.

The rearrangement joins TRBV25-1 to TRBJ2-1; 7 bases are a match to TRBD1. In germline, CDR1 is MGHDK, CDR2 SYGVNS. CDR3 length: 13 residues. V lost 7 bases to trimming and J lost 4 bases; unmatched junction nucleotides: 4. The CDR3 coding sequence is TGTGCCAGCACCGGGACAGCGTACAATGAGCAGTTCTTC. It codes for CASTGTAYNEQFF.

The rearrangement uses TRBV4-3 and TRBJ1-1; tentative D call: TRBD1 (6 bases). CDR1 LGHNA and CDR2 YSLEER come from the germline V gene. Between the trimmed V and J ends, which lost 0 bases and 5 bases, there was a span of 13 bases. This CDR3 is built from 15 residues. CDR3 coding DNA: TGCGCCAGCAGCCAAGAGTCCACAGGGACGACTGAAGCTTTCTTT. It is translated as CASSQESTGTTEAFF.

CDR3 residues: CASSPGTGYEQYF. In DNA, the CDR3 is TGTGCCAGTAGTCCCGGGACAGGCTACGAGCAGTACTTC. V and J are TRBV19 and TRBJ2-7; 8 bases align to TRBD1. V shed 5 bases and J 3 bases; nucleotides not matched to a gene: 3. Germline V lookup: CDR1 LNHDA, CDR2 SQIVND (reference sequence). The CDR3 extends over 13 amino acids.

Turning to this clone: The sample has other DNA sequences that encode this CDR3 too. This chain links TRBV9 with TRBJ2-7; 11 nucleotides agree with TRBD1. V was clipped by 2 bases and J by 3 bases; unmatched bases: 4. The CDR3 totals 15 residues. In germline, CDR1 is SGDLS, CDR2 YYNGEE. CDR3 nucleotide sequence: TGTGCCAGCAGCGTCCTGGGACAGGGGGACTACGAGCAGTACTTC. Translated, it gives CASSVLGQGDYEQYF. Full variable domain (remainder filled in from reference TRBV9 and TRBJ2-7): DSGVTQTPKHLITATGQRVTLRCSPRSGDLSVYWYQQSLDQGLQFLIQYYNGEERAKGNILERFSAQQFPDLHSELNLSSLELGDSALYFCASSVLGQGDYEQYFGPGTRLTVT.

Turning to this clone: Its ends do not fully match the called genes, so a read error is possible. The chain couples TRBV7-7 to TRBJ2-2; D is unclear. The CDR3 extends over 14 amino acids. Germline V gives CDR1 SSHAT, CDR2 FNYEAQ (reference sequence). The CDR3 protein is CASSASTGTGELFF. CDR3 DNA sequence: TGTGCTAGCAGCGCGTCGACGGGCACCGGGGAGCTGTTTTTT. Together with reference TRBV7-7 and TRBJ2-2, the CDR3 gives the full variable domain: GAGVSQSPRYKVTKRGQDVTLRCDPISSHATLYWYQQALGQGPEFLTYFNYEAQPDKSGLPSDRFSAERPEGSISTLTIQRTEQRDSAMYRCASSASTGTGELFFGEGSRLTVL.

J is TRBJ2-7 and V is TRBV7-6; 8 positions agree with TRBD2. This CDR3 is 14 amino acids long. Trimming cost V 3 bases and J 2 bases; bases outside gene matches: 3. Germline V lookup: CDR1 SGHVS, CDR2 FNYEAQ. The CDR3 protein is CASSLFSGAYEQYF. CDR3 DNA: TGTGCCAGCAGCTTGTTTAGCGGGGCCTACGAGCAGTACTTC.

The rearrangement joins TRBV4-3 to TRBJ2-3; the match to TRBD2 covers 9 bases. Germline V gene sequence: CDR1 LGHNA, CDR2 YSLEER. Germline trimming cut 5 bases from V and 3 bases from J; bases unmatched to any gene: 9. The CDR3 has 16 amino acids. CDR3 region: CASSGRASGMTDTQYF. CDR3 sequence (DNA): TGCGCCAGCAGCGGACGGGCTAGCGGGATGACAGATACGCAGTATTTT.

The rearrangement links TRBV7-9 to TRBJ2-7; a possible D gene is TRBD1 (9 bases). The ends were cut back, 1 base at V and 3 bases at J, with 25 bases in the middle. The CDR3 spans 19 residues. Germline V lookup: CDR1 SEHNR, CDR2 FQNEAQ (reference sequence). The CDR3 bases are TGTGCCAGCAGCTTAGGCTTCGGGACAGGGAAGCGGGAGCGCTACGAGCAGTACTTC. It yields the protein CASSLGFGTGKRERYEQYF.

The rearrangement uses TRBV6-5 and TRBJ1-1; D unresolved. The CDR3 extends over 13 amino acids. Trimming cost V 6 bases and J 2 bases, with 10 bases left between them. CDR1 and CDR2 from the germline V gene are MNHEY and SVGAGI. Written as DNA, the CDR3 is TGTGCCAGCAGCCCCAGTAGCAACACTGAAGCTTTCTTT. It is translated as CASSPSSNTEAFF.

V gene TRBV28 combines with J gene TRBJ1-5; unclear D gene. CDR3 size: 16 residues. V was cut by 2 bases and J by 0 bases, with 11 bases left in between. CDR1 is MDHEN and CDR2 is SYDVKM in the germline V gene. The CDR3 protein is CASSLEMGYSNQPQHF. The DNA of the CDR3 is TGTGCCAGCAGTTTAGAAATGGGCTATAGCAATCAGCCCCAGCATTTT.

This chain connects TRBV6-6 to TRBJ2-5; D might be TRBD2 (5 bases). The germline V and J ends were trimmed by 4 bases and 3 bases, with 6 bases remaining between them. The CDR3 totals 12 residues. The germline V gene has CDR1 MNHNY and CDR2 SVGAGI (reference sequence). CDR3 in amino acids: CASSSTKETQYF. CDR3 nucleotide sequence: TGTGCCAGCAGTTCGACTAAAGAGACCCAGTACTTC.

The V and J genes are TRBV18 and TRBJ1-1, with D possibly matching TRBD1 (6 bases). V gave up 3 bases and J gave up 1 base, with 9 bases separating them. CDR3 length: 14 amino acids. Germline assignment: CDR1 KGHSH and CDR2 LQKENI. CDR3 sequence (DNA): TGTGCCAGCTCACCTCGGACAGAGAACACTGAAGCTTTCTTT. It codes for CASSPRTENTEAFF.

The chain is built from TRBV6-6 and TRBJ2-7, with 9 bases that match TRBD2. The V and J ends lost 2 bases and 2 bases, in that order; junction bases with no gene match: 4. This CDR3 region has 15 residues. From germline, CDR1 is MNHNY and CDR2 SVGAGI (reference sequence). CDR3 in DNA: TGTGCCAGCAGTTACGTCGCGGGAGGGGCCTACGAGCAGTACTTC. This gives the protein CASSYVAGGAYEQYF.

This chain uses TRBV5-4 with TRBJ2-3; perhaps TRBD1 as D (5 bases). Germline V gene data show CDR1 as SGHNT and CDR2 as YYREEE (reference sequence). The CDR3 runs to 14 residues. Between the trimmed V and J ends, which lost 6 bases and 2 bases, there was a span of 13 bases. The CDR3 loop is CASNYDSFTDTQYF. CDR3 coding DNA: TGTGCCAGCAACTATGACAGTTTCACAGATACGCAGTATTTT.

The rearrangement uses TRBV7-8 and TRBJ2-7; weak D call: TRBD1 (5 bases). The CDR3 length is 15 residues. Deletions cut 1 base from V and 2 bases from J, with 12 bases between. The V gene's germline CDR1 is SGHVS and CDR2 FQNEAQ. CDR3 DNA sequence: TGTGCCAGCAGCTTAGGATCTCCAGGGCCCTACGAGCAGTACTTC. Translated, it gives CASSLGSPGPYEQYF.

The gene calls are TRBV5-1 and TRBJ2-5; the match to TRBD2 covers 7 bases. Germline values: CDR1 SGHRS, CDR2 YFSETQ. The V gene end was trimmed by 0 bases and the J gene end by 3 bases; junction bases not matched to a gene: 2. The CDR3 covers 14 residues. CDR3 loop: CASSLVSGKETQYF. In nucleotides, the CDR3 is TGCGCCAGCAGCTTGGTGAGCGGGAAAGAGACCCAGTACTTC.

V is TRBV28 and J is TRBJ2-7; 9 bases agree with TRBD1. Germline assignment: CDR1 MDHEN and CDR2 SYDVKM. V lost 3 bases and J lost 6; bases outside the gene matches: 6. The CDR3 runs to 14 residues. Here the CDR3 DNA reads TGTGCCAGCAGTTTCACCGGGACAGGGCCCGAGCAGTACTTC. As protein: CASSFTGTGPEQYF.

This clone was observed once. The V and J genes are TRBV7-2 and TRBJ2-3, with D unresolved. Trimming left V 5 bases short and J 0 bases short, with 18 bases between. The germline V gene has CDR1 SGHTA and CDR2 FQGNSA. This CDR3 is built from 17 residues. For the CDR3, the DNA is TGTGCCAGCAGCCACGTCGCGACACCTTTTAGCACAGATACGCAGTATTTT. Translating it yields CASSHVATPFSTDTQYF.